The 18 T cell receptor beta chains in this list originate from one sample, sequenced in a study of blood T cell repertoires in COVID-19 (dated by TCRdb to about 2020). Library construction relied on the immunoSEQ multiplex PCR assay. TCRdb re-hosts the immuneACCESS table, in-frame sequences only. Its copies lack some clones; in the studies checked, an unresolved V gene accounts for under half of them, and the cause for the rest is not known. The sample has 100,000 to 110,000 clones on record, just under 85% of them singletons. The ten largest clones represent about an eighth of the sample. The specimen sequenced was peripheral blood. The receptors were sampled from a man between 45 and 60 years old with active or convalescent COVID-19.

For the CDR3, the DNA is TGTGCCAGCAGACAGGGGGCACTAAATTCACCCCTCCACTTT. Amino acids: CASRQGALNSPLHF. This chain links TRBV5-4 with TRBJ1-6, with 9 bases aligning to TRBD1. The CDR3 contains 14 residues. Germline-derived CDR1 and CDR2 are SGHNT and YYREEE (reference sequence). V trimming: 5 bases; J trimming: 7 bases; junction bases outside the gene matches: 4.

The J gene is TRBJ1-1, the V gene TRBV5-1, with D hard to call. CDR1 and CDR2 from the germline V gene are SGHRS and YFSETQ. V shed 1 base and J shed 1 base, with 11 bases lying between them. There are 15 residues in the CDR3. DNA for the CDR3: TGCGCCAGCAGCTTGTCCGTGGGAGAGAACACTGAAGCTTTCTTT. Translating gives CASSLSVGENTEAFF.

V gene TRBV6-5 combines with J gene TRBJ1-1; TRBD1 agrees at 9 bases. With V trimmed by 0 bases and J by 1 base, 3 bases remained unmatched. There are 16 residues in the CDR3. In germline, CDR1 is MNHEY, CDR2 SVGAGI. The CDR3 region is CASSYSWGQGNTEAFF. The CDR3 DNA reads TGTGCCAGCAGTTACTCATGGGGACAGGGGAACACTGAAGCTTTCTTT.

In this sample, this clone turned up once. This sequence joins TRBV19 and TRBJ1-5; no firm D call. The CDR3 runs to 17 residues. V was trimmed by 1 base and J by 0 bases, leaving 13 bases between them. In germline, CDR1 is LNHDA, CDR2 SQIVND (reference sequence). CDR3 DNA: TGTGCCAGTAGTATAGGCGGCAGAAGATATAGCAATCAGCCCCAGCATTTT. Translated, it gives CASSIGGRRYSNQPQHF.

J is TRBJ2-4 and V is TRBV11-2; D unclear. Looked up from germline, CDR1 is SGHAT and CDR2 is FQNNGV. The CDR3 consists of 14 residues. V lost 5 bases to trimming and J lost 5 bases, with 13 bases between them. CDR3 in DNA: TGTGCCAGCAGCCCGGCTCGAAGCGAAAACATTCAGTACTTC. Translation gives CASSPARSENIQYF. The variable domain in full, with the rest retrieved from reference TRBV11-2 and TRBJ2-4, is EAGVAQSPRYKIIEKRQSVAFWCNPISGHATLYWYQQILGQGPKLLIQFQNNGVVDDSQLPKDRFSAERLKGVDSTLKIQPAKLEDSAVYLCASSPARSENIQYFGAGTRLSVL.

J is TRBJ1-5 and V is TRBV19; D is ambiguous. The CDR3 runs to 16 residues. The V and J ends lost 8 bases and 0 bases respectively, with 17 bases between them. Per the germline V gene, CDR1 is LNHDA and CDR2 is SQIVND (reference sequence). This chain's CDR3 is CASQYYGSYSNQPQHF. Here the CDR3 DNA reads TGTGCCAGTCAATACTATGGCAGTTATAGCAATCAGCCCCAGCATTTT.

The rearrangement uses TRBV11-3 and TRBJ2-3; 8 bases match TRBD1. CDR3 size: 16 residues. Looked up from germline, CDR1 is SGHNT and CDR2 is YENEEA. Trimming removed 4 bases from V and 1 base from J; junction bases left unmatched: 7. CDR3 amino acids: CASSSIRDRRTDTQYF. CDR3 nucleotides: TGTGCCAGCAGCTCGATCCGGGACAGGCGCACAGATACGCAGTATTTT. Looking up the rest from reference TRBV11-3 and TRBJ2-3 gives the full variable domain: EAGVVQSPRYKIIEKKQPVAFWCNPISGHNTLYWYLQNLGQGPELLIRYENEEAVDDSQLPKDRFSAERLKGVDSTLKIQPAELGDSAVYLCASSSIRDRRTDTQYFGPGTRLTVL.

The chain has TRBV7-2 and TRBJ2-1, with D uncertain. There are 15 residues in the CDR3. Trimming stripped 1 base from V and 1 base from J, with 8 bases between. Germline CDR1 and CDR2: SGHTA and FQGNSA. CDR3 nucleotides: TGTGCCAGCAGCTTAGACCCCGGGTCCTACAATGAGCAGTTCTTC. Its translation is CASSLDPGSYNEQFF.

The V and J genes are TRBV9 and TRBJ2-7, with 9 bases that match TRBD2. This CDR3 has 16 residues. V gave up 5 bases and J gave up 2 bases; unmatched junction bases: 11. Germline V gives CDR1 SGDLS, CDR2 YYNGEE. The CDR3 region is CASSRRALAGTYEQYF. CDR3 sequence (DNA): TGTGCCAGCAGTCGTAGGGCTCTAGCGGGAACCTACGAGCAGTACTTC.

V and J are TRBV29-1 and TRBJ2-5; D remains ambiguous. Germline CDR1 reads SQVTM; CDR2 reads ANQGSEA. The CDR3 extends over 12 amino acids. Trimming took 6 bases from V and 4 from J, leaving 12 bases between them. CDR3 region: CSVLRVGETQYF. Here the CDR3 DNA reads TGCAGCGTCCTACGGGTAGGAGAGACCCAGTACTTC. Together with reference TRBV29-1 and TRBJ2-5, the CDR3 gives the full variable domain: SAVISQKPSRDICQRGTSLTIQCQVDSQVTMMFWYRQQPGQSLTLIATANQGSEATYESGFVIDKFPISRPNLTFSTLTVSNMSPEDSSIYLCSVLRVGETQYFGPGTRLLVL.

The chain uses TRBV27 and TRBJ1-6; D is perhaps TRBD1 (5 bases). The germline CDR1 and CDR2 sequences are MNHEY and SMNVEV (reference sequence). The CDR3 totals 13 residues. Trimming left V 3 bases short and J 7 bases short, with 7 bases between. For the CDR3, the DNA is TGTGCCAGCAGTTTTAACAGGAATTCACCCCTCCACTTT. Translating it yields CASSFNRNSPLHF.

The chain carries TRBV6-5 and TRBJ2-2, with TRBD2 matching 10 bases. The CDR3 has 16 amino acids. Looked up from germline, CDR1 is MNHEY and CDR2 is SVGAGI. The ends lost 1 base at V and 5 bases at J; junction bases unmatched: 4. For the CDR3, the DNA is TGTGCCAGCAGTTACTGGTCTAGCGGGAGAACCGGGGAGCTGTTTTTT. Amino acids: CASSYWSSGRTGELFF.

CDR3 loop: CASSLMRAGYNEQFF. The CDR3 DNA reads TGTGCCAGCAGCTTAATGAGAGCGGGCTACAATGAGCAGTTCTTC. This sequence joins TRBV5-6 and TRBJ2-1, with a weak D call TRBD2 (6 bases). V gave up 2 bases and J gave up 3 bases, with 12 bases separating them. This CDR3 has 15 amino acids. Germline values: CDR1 SGHDT, CDR2 YYEEEE. Combining the CDR3 with reference TRBV5-6 and TRBJ2-1 gives the whole variable domain DAGVTQSPTHLIKTRGQQVTLRCSPKSGHDTVSWYQQALGQGPQFIFQYYEEEERQRGNFPDRFSGHQFPNYSSELNVNALLLGDSALYLCASSLMRAGYNEQFFGPGTRLTVL.

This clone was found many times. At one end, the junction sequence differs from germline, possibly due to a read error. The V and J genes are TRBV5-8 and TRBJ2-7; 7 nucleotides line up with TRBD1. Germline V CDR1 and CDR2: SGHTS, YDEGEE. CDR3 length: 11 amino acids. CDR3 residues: CASSLQGKVNF. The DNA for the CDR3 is TGTGCCAGCAGCTTACAGGGGAAGGTGAACTTC.

The CDR3 bases are TGTGCCAGTACCCCAACCCATGACAGGTTAACCCAGTACTTC. It yields the protein CASTPTHDRLTQYF. The chain employs TRBV19 and TRBJ2-5; D may be TRBD1 (6 bases). Trimming took off 7 bases at V and 8 bases at J, with 20 bases between the two ends. Germline V lookup: CDR1 LNHDA, CDR2 SQIVND (reference sequence). There are 14 residues in the CDR3.

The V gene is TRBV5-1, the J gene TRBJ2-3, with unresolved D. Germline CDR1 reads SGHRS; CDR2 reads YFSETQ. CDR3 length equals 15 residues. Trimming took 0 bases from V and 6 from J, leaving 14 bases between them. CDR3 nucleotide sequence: TGCGCCAGCAGCTTGGCCTTGGGCCTCTCCGATACGCAGTATTTT. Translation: CASSLALGLSDTQYF. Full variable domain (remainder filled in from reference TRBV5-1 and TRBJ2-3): KAGVTQTPRYLIKTRGQQVTLSCSPISGHRSVSWYQQTPGQGLQFLFEYFSETQRNKGNFPGRFSGRQFSNSRSEMNVSTLELGDSALYLCASSLALGLSDTQYFGPGTRLTVL.

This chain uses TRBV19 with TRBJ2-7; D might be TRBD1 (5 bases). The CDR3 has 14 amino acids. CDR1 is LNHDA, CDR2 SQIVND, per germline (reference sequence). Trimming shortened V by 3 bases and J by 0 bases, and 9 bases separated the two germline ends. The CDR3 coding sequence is TGTGCCAGTAGTATCCCAGGGAACTCCTACGAGCAGTACTTC. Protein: CASSIPGNSYEQYF.

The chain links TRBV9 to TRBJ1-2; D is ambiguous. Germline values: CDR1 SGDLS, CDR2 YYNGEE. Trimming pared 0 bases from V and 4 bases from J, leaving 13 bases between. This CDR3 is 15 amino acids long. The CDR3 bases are TGTGCCAGCAGCGTAGAGAGCCTGACTGTCTATGGCTACACCTTC. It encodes CASSVESLTVYGYTF.